This TCR beta chain is drawn from a study of blood T cell repertoires in COVID-19. Overall study: The analysed material was cDNA or gDNA that came from T cells, B-cell-depleted T cells, or PBMCs.

Libraries were prepared by immunoSEQ multiplex PCR; TCRdb keeps only in-frame clonotypes and omits some of them. Counted here are a few hundred thousand clones, around 92% occurring once; the ten biggest clones make up 8.5% to 14%. One Seattle source followed patients from active infection through their disease course. CDR1 is LGHDT, CDR2 YNNKEL, per germline (reference sequence). The CDR3 runs to 17 residues. J lost 4 bases, V lost 1 base, and 8 bases had no gene match. This sequence was found in a woman under 40 with COVID-19, enrolled during active disease. Sequencing input: peripheral blood. The chain has TRBV3-1 (or the pseudogene TRBV3-2) and TRBJ2-1; 9 nucleotides line up with TRBD1. CDR3 loop: CASSQGFGTGFYNEQFF. CDR3 sequence (DNA): TGTGCCAGCAGCCAAGGATTCGGGACAGGGTTTTACAATGAGCAGTTCTTC.